The sequence of this TCR beta chain was determined in a study of cytomegalovirus exposure and HLA in healthy donors. The PCR used 60 Vbeta and 13 Jbeta primers. Generated by immunoSEQ multiplex PCR, the TCRdb table keeps only in-frame clones and is missing some. The table records some 170,000 clones, 77% of them present only once. The germline V gene encodes CDR1 SGHTA and CDR2 FQGNSA. The J segment lost 6 bases and the V segment lost 4 bases, leaving 8 bases of the junction unmatched. There are 15 residues in the CDR3. The rearrangement uses TRBV7-2 and TRBJ1-5, with 8 bases matching TRBD1. The sample comprised PBMCs. This sequence originates from a woman aged 55-75 years in good health and CMV-seropositive. The CDR3 region is CASSSQGAQGQPQHF. CDR3 nucleotide sequence: TGTGCCAGCAGCTCCCAGGGGGCGCAGGGTCAGCCCCAGCATTTT.